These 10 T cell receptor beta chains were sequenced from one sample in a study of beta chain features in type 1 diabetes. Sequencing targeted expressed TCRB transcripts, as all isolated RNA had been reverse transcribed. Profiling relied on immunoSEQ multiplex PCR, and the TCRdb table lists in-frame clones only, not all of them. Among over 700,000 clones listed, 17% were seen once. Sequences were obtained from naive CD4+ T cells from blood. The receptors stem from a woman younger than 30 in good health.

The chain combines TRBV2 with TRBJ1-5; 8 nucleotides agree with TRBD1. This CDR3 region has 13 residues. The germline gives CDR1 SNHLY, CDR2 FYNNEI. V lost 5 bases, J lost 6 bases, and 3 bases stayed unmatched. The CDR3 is CASSPGGTQPQHF. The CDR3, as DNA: TGTGCCAGCAGTCCAGGGGGCACTCAGCCCCAGCATTTT.

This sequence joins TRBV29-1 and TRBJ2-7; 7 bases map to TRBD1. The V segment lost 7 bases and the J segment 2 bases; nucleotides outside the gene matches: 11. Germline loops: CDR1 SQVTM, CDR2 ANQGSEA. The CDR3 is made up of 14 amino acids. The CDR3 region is CSARDRAPTYEQYF. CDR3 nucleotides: TGCAGCGCGCGTGACAGGGCCCCCACCTACGAGCAGTACTTC.

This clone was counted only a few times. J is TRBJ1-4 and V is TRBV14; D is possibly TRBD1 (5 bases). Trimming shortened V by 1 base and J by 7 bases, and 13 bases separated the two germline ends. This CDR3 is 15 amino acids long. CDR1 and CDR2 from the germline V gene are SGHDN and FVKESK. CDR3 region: CASSQARGPPEKLFF. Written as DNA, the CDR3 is TGTGCCAGCAGCCAAGCTAGGGGACCCCCTGAAAAACTGTTTTTT.

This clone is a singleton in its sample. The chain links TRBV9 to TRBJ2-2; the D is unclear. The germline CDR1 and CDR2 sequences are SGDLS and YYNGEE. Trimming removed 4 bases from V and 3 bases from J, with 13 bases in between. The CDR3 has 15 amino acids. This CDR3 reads CASSPAAQYTGELFF. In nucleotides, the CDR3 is TGTGCCAGCAGCCCCGCCGCGCAATACACCGGGGAGCTGTTTTTT.

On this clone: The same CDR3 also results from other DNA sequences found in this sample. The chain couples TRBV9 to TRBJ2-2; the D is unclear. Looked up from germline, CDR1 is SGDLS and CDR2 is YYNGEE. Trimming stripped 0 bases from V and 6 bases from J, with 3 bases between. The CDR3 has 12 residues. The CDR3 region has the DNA TGTGCCAGCAGCGTAGACTCCGGGGAGCTGTTTTTT. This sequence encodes CASSVDSGELFF.

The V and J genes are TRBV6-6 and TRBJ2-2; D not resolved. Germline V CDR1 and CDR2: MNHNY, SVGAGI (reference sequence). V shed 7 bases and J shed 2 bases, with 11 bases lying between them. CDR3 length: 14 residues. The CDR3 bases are TGTGCCAGCACTGCCGGGCCTAACACCGGGGAGCTGTTTTTT. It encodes CASTAGPNTGELFF.

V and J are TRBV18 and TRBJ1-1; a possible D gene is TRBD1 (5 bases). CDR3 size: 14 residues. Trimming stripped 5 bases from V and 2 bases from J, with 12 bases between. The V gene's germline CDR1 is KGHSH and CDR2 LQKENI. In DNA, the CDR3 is TGTGCCAGCTCAATCCGGGACTTAAACACTGAAGCTTTCTTT. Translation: CASSIRDLNTEAFF.

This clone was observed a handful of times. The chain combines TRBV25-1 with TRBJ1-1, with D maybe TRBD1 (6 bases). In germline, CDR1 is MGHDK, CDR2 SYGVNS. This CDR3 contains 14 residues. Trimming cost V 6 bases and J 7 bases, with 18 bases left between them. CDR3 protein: CASRMAGARGEAFF. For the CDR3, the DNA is TGTGCCAGCAGGATGGCGGGGGCGCGAGGTGAAGCTTTCTTT.

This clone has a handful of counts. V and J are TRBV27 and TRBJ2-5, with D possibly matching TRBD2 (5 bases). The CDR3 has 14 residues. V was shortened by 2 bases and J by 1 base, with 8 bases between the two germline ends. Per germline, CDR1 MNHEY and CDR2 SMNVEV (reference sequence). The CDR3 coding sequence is TGTGCCAGCAGTTTAACGGGGAGCCAAGAGACCCAGTACTTC. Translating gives CASSLTGSQETQYF.

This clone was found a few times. The CDR3 region is CASSSGQGAGQPQHF. CDR3 DNA: TGTGCCAGCAGCTCAGGACAGGGGGCTGGTCAGCCCCAGCATTTT. V usage is TRBV7-8 and J usage is TRBJ1-5, with 11 bases matching TRBD1. The V and J ends lost 4 bases and 6 bases, in that order; junction bases with no gene match: 5. The CDR3 loop spans 15 amino acids. Germline loops: CDR1 SGHVS, CDR2 FQNEAQ.